The subject of this entry is one T cell receptor beta chain. In the original analysis: Reference gene primer amplification yielded estimated nucleated cell counts. Method: immunoSEQ multiplex PCR; TCRdb's copy keeps in-frame clones and lacks some. V, J and clone size derive from that table, while D and trimming were established from the DNA sequence. The table lists 250,000 to 300,000 clones, less than 85% of them singletons. The length of the CDR3 is 14 residues. Trimming removed 0 bases from V and 3 bases from J, with 6 bases in between. Germline CDR1 reads LNHNV; CDR2 reads YYDKDF (reference sequence). These data belong to a study of blood T cell repertoires in COVID-19. Across the whole study: Whether acute or convalescent, the COVID-19 samples came from the United States, Italy and Spain. T cells, B-cell-depleted T cells, or PBMCs supplied cDNA or gDNA.

The V call is TRBV15, the J call TRBJ1-3; a weak D match, TRBD1 (6 bases). The sequence derives from a man aged 55 to 70 who had recovered from COVID-19. The sample was peripheral blood. The CDR3 reads CATSRDRGGNTIYF. In nucleotides, the CDR3 is TGTGCCACCAGCAGAGACAGGGGTGGAAACACCATATATTTT.